Below, 14 T cell receptor beta chains from the same sample are listed, as sequenced in a study of T cell responses to AZD1222 COVID-19 vaccine. TCRdb's table, derived via immunoSEQ multiplex PCR, lists solely in-frame clones and lacks some. The sample consists of 100,000 to 150,000 clones, 91% of them appearing once. The sample consisted of peripheral blood, taken 28 days after the second AZD1222 dose. The source of these receptors is an adult who received the AZD1222 COVID-19 vaccine.

V usage is TRBV6-5 and J usage is TRBJ2-1; D might be TRBD1 (7 bases). The CDR3 extends over 15 amino acids. CDR1 and CDR2 from the germline V gene are MNHEY and SVGAGI. V shed 4 bases and J shed 3 bases, with 13 bases lying between them. The DNA of the CDR3 is TGTGCCAGCAGTTTTGGAGGGGACAGCTACAATGAGCAGTTCTTC. Its translation: CASSFGGDSYNEQFF.

This clone appeared once. The V gene is TRBV7-9, the J gene TRBJ2-7, with unresolved D. The CDR3 has 13 amino acids. The V gene's germline CDR1 is SEHNR and CDR2 FQNEAQ (reference sequence). Trimming took 3 bases from V and 2 from J, leaving 8 bases between them. The DNA for the CDR3 is TGTGCCAGCAGCTTGGACGGGCCCTACGAGCAGTACTTC. Translating it yields CASSLDGPYEQYF.

The V call is TRBV6-2 or TRBV6-3, the J call TRBJ2-3; D ambiguous. CDR3 length: 16 amino acids. V was trimmed by 1 base and J by 2 bases, leaving 13 bases between them. Germline V CDR1 and CDR2: MNHEY, SVGEGT. The CDR3 nucleotides read TGTGCCAGCAGTTACTGGCGCCTCGGCTTCACAGATACGCAGTATTTT. It translates to CASSYWRLGFTDTQYF.

V gene TRBV6-2 or TRBV6-3 combines with J gene TRBJ2-1, with 10 bases aligning to TRBD2. With 2 bases clipped from V and 4 bases from J, the junction kept 11 bases outside the gene matches. Germline CDR1 MNHEY, CDR2 SVGEGT. The CDR3 runs to 18 residues. The CDR3 sequence is CASSYATTGLARYNEQFF. As DNA, the CDR3 is TGTGCCAGCAGTTACGCGACAACGGGACTAGCGAGATACAATGAGCAGTTCTTC.

The CDR3 protein is CASSVDVNTEAFF. The CDR3 DNA follows: TGTGCCAGCAGCGTAGACGTGAACACTGAAGCTTTCTTT. This chain joins TRBV9 and TRBJ1-1; no firm D call. Germline V lookup: CDR1 SGDLS, CDR2 YYNGEE. The CDR3 is 13 amino acids. Trimming stripped 0 bases from V and 0 bases from J, with 3 bases between.

This chain uses TRBV19 with TRBJ1-1; no clear D gene. Germline CDR1 LNHDA, CDR2 SQIVND (reference sequence). Deletions cut 5 bases from V and 1 base from J, with 11 bases between. This CDR3 comprises 14 residues. DNA of the CDR3: TGTGCCAGTAGTTCGGACGGTGAGAACACTGAAGCTTTCTTT. It encodes CASSSDGENTEAFF.

The gene calls are TRBV4-1 and TRBJ2-1; possibly TRBD1 for D (6 bases). Looked up from germline, CDR1 is MGHRA and CDR2 is YSYEKL. This CDR3 contains 15 residues. V lost 0 bases to trimming and J lost 4 bases, with 10 bases between them. CDR3 in amino acids: CASSQDAGQYNEQFF. CDR3 nucleotides: TGCGCCAGCAGCCAAGATGCCGGACAGTACAATGAGCAGTTCTTC.

The table lists this clone with a count of one. The chain combines TRBV12-3 or TRBV12-4 with TRBJ2-3; tentatively, D is TRBD2 (5 bases). Trimming removed 10 bases from V and 0 bases from J, with 5 bases in between. The CDR3 has 11 amino acids. The CDR3: CATGSTDTQYF. CDR3 bases: TGTGCCACGGGGAGCACAGATACGCAGTATTTT.

The chain has TRBV7-9 and TRBJ2-1; D ambiguous. Between the trimmed V and J ends, which lost 3 bases and 10 bases, there was a span of 13 bases. This CDR3 has 13 residues. Per germline, CDR1 SEHNR and CDR2 FQNEAQ (reference sequence). The CDR3 DNA sequence: TGTGCCAGCAGCTTGGGTCTAGTCAGAGAGCAGTTCTTC. This encodes CASSLGLVREQFF.

This chain uses TRBV5-6 with TRBJ1-6; the match to TRBD1 covers 10 bases. V lost 0 bases to trimming and J lost 6 bases; unmatched junction nucleotides: 6. Germline V lookup: CDR1 SGHDT, CDR2 YYEEEE. The CDR3 extends over 17 amino acids. Here the CDR3 reads CASSLALTGGSNSPLHF. CDR3 DNA sequence: TGTGCCAGCAGCTTGGCCCTGACAGGGGGCAGTAATTCACCCCTCCACTTT.

The chain is built from TRBV6-5 and TRBJ2-1; TRBD2 matches at 10 bases. V dropped 2 bases and J dropped 2; count of bases not matched to a gene: 3. The CDR3 runs to 16 residues. Germline assignment: CDR1 MNHEY and CDR2 SVGAGI. The CDR3 DNA is TGTGCCAGCAGTTACCTTAGCGGGAGGACCTACAATGAGCAGTTCTTC. Translation: CASSYLSGRTYNEQFF.

The chain combines TRBV6-5 with TRBJ2-1; the D call may be TRBD1 or TRBD2 (5 bases each). The CDR3 length is 14 residues. V was pared by 7 bases and J by 7 bases, with 17 bases between. The V gene's germline CDR1 is MNHEY and CDR2 SVGAGI. In DNA, the CDR3 is TGTGCCAGCACCCTCCCTCCTGGGGGAAATGAGCAGTTCTTC. It translates to CASTLPPGGNEQFF.

The chain links TRBV7-2 to TRBJ2-1; D is unclear. Germline V gives CDR1 SGHTA, CDR2 FQGNSA. The CDR3 contains 13 residues. The V and J ends lost 4 bases and 4 bases respectively, with 8 bases between them. The CDR3 nucleotides are TGTGCCAGCAGCTCCACTCGGTACAATGAGCAGTTCTTC. It encodes CASSSTRYNEQFF.

The V and J genes are TRBV5-1 and TRBJ1-6; 9 bases fit TRBD1. CDR3 length: 16 amino acids. Looked up from germline, CDR1 is SGHRS and CDR2 is YFSETQ. Trimming at V came to 1 base and at J to 8 bases, leaving 7 bases not matched to a gene. This CDR3 reads CASSLWTGDSDSPLHF. DNA of the CDR3: TGCGCCAGCAGCTTGTGGACAGGGGACTCAGATTCACCCCTCCACTTT.